The TCR beta chain described here comes from a study of T cells in Graves' hyperthyroidism and ophthalmopathy. These patients, aged 18 to 65, had recently diagnosed hyperthyroidism lasting under 2 months. From germline, CDR1 is GTSNPN and CDR2 SVGIG (reference sequence). The CDR3 consists of 12 residues. The V end was cut by 1 base, the J end by 0 bases, with 2 bases between. Amplified TCR beta CDR3 regions derived from RNA transcripts. HTBI primers were used for first-round RT-PCR of the TCR CDR3. TCRdb re-called the multiplex PCR reads through MiXCR, storing one row per CDR3 protein. The table records some 270,000 distinct CDR3 sequences, roughly 15% of them present only once. This clonotype was detected ten times or more. Antigen specificity is unknown. Study findings and constraints: Stable hyperthyroidism was told apart from ophthalmopathy by a model built on 13 V-J features.

Sequenced: blood. This receptor was taken from a woman aged 40 to 49 with Graves' hyperthyroidism. This sequence joins TRBV30 and TRBJ2-3; D not certain. The DNA for the CDR3 is TGTGCCTGGAGTGAGAGCACAGATACGCAGTATTTT. As protein: CAWSESTDTQYF. Full variable domain (outside the CDR3, taken from reference TRBV30 and TRBJ2-3): SQTIHQWPATLVQPVGSPLSLECTVEGTSNPNLYWYRQAAGRGLQLLFYSVGIGQISSEVPQNLSASRPQDRQFILSSKKLLLSDSGFYLCAWSESTDTQYFGPGTRLTVL.